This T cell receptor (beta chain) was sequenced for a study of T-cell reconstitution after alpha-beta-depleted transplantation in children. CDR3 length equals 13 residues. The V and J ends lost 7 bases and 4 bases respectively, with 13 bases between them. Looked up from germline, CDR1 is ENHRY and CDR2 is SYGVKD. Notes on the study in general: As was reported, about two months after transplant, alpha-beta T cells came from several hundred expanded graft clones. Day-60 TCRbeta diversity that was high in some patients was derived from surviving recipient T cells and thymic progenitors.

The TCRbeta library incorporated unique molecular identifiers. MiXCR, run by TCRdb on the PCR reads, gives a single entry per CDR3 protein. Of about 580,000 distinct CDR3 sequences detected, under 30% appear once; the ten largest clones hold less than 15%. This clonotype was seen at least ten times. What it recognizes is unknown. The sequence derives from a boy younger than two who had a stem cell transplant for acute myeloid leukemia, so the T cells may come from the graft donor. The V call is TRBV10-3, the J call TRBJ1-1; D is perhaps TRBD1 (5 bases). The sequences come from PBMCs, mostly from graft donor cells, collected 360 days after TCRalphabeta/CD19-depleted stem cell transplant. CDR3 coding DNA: TGTGCCATCAAGGCAGGGTTGGGCACTGAAGCTTTCTTT. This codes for CAIKAGLGTEAFF.